The 13 T cell receptor beta chains presented below share a single source sample, sequenced in a study of CD8 T cells in Susac syndrome. It was with random hexamers that 0.5 to 1 ug RNA was reverse transcribed. MiXCR, run by TCRdb on the immunoSEQ multiplex PCR reads, gives a single entry per CDR3 protein. Of roughly 160,000 distinct CDR3 sequences listed, approximately 96% are singletons. The sequencing input was CD4+ T cells from PBMCs. The receptors come from a human donor in good health.

The V and J genes are TRBV11-2 and TRBJ1-2; D not resolved. The germline V gene has CDR1 SGHAT and CDR2 FQNNGV. The CDR3 consists of 14 residues. V lost 5 bases and J 4 bases, leaving 14 bases between the germline ends. Written as DNA, the CDR3 is TGTGCCAGCAGCACATCGGACGGATTCTATGGCTACACCTTC. As protein: CASSTSDGFYGYTF.

This chain uses TRBV4-2 with TRBJ2-7; D is perhaps TRBD1 or TRBD2 (5 bases each). CDR1 LGHNA and CDR2 YNFKEQ come from the germline V gene. V was clipped by 3 bases and J by 6 bases, with 15 bases between them. This CDR3 spans 14 amino acids. CDR3 protein: CASSQEAGLGEQYF. DNA of the CDR3: TGTGCCAGCAGCCAGGAGGCAGGGCTGGGCGAGCAGTACTTC.

V usage is TRBV29-1 and J usage is TRBJ1-4, with 7 nucleotides matching TRBD1. The V gene end was trimmed by 6 bases and the J gene end by 3 bases; junction bases not matched to a gene: 7. The CDR3 sequence is 14 residues long. Germline CDR1 is SQVTM and CDR2 is ANQGSEA. CDR3: CSVPSGGANEKLFF. The CDR3 region has the DNA TGCAGCGTACCTTCAGGGGGAGCTAATGAAAAACTGTTTTTT.

V gene TRBV20-1 combines with J gene TRBJ2-1; TRBD2 agrees at 10 bases. V was clipped by 0 bases and J by 5 bases; unmatched bases: 4. Germline CDR1 reads DFQATT; CDR2 reads SNEGSKA (reference sequence). The CDR3 consists of 15 residues. The CDR3, as DNA: TGCAGTGCTAGAGAAAGCGGGACTAGCGACAATGAGCAGTTCTTC. Residues: CSARESGTSDNEQFF.

This chain links TRBV25-1 with TRBJ2-2; D unresolved. The germline V gene has CDR1 MGHDK and CDR2 SYGVNS. There are 15 residues in the CDR3. Trimming shortened V by 3 bases and J by 2 bases, and 10 bases separated the two germline ends. The CDR3 DNA reads as TGTGCCAGCAGTGATCAACCGTCTAACACCGGGGAGCTGTTTTTT. Translation gives CASSDQPSNTGELFF.

V and J are TRBV18 and TRBJ1-1; 9 bases line up with TRBD1. V gave up 8 bases and J gave up 3 bases; unmatched junction bases: 7. The CDR3 extends over 14 amino acids. In germline, CDR1 is KGHSH, CDR2 LQKENI. In DNA, the CDR3 is TGTGCCAGCACAGGGGGCGGGGCGGACACTGAAGCTTTCTTT. Its protein is CASTGGGADTEAFF. The variable domain in full, with the rest retrieved from reference TRBV18 and TRBJ1-1, is NAGVMQNPRHLVRRRGQEARLRCSPMKGHSHVYWYRQLPEEGLKFMVYLQKENIIDESGMPKERFSAEFPKEGPSILRIQQVVRGDSAAYFCASTGGGADTEAFFGQGTRLTVV.

The chain is built from TRBV3-1 and TRBJ2-7; 7 nucleotides match TRBD1. CDR3 length: 15 amino acids. With V trimmed by 3 bases and J by 2 bases, 7 bases remained unmatched. Germline CDR1 and CDR2: LGHDT and YNNKEL (reference sequence). This CDR3 is CASSQRTGGAYEQYF. For the CDR3, the DNA is TGTGCCAGCAGCCAGCGGACAGGTGGGGCCTACGAGCAGTACTTC.

The V gene is TRBV18, the J gene TRBJ2-3, with 10 bases identical to TRBD2. The germline V gene has CDR1 KGHSH and CDR2 LQKENI. Unmatched junction bases numbered 5, after V lost 6 bases and J lost 5 bases. The CDR3 is 14 residues long. The CDR3 protein is CASSLAGEEDTQYF. As DNA, the CDR3 is TGTGCCAGCTCCCTAGCGGGGGAGGAAGATACGCAGTATTTT.

This clonotype was recorded only once. The chain combines TRBV29-1 with TRBJ2-7; no definite D call. The CDR3 is made up of 14 amino acids. Germline-derived CDR1 and CDR2 are SQVTM and ANQGSEA. V gave up 3 bases and J gave up 0 bases, with 12 bases separating them. The DNA of the CDR3 is TGCAGCGTTGATTCCCAAGTCGGCTCCTACGAGCAGTACTTC. Amino acid sequence: CSVDSQVGSYEQYF.

The rearrangement joins TRBV4-3 to TRBJ1-2, with D possibly being TRBD1 (6 bases). The length of the CDR3 is 15 residues. Between the trimmed V and J ends, which lost 1 base and 0 bases, there was a span of 9 bases. CDR1 and CDR2 (germline): LGHNA, YSLEER. CDR3 sequence (DNA): TGCGCCAGCAGCCAAGTCGGACAGCCTAACTATGGCTACACCTTC. Translation gives CASSQVGQPNYGYTF.

This rearrangement joins TRBV29-1 to TRBJ2-3, with unresolved D. The CDR3 consists of 14 residues. V lost 4 bases and J 4 bases, leaving 15 bases between the germline ends. The germline gives CDR1 SQVTM, CDR2 ANQGSEA. CDR3 bases: TGCAGCGTTGCTCGGGCCCAGTTGGCAGATACGCAGTATTTT. Amino acids: CSVARAQLADTQYF.

V gene TRBV29-1 combines with J gene TRBJ1-1; 7 bases match TRBD1. From germline, CDR1 is SQVTM and CDR2 ANQGSEA. The CDR3 covers 14 residues. The V segment lost 4 bases and the J segment 1 base; nucleotides outside the gene matches: 6. The CDR3 protein is CSVALGQRNTEAFF. In nucleotides, the CDR3 is TGCAGCGTTGCGTTGGGACAGCGGAACACTGAAGCTTTCTTT. Complete variable domain (other parts from reference TRBV29-1 and TRBJ1-1): SAVISQKPSRDICQRGTSLTIQCQVDSQVTMMFWYRQQPGQSLTLIATANQGSEATYESGFVIDKFPISRPNLTFSTLTVSNMSPEDSSIYLCSVALGQRNTEAFFGQGTRLTVV.

The chain combines TRBV19 with TRBJ1-2; 9 bases are shared with TRBD1. V lost 7 bases to trimming and J lost 3 bases; unmatched junction nucleotides: 3. CDR1 LNHDA and CDR2 SQIVND come from the germline V gene (reference sequence). This CDR3 is 13 amino acids long. The CDR3 nucleotides read TGTGCCAGTACCGGGACAGGGCACTATGGCTACACCTTC. Translated: CASTGTGHYGYTF.